This T cell receptor beta chain was recovered during a study of cytomegalovirus exposure and HLA in healthy donors. Overall study results and limits: The authors listed 164 TCR beta chains as cytomegalovirus-associated. Previously analyzed data showed that most TCR beta V segments were productive at a frequency of about 87% or about 30%.

The PCR employed 60 Vbeta primers together with 13 Jbeta primers. Using immunoSEQ multiplex PCR, the repertoire was profiled, and TCRdb retains in-frame clones only, with some absent. The specimen's table records roughly 120,000 clones. To note about this clone: Its antigen is still unknown.

Per the germline V gene, CDR1 is SQVTM and CDR2 is ANQGSEA. The CDR3 sequence is 14 residues long. The origin of this receptor is a man aged 35-49 years in good health and CMV-seronegative. The chain joins TRBV29-1 to TRBJ2-3; tentatively, D is TRBD2 (7 bases). The sample comprised PBMCs. The CDR3 protein is CTFEGGLLTDTQYF. CDR3 nucleotides: TGCACCTTCGAGGGGGGACTACTCACAGATACGCAGTATTTT.